Listed below are T cell receptor beta chains from one sample, sequenced in a study of blood T cells in healthy people across ages. Via MiXCR, TCRdb re-called the 5' RACE reads, giving one row per CDR3 protein. The repertoire holds roughly 680,000 distinct CDR3 sequences, about 50% seen once, with approximately 13% in the top ten. The sequencing sample was made of blood. Receptors were obtained from a woman of 80 years or more in good health. CDR3s include the opening cysteine and the closing phenylalanine or tryptophan. Each record gives: J gene, clone size, V gene, D gene, CDR3 DNA, CDR3 protein. D genes are given only for firm matches. Clone size, where shown, is once, few, many, or a class for clones that have expanded.

>TRBJ2-7|NA|TRBV19|TRBD1
TGTGCCAGTAGCGGACAGGGGCACTCCTACGAGCAGTACTTC
CASSGQGHSYEQYF
>TRBJ2-5|NA|TRBV29-1|NA
TGCAACGTTGAGGGGACTGTTCAAGAGACCCAGTACTTC
CNVEGTVQETQYF
>TRBJ2-7|once|TRBV20-1|NA
TGCAGTGCAAGACAGCGCCTCTCCTACGAGCAGTACTTC
CSARQRLSYEQYF
>TRBJ1-1|NA|TRBV7-9|TRBD1
TGTGCCAGCAGCCCAAGGGACAGCTGGAACACTGAAGCTTTCTTT
CASSPRDSWNTEAFF
>TRBJ2-1|many|TRBV20-1|NA
TGCAGTGTGCTGTCCTACAATGAGCAGTTCTTC
CSVLSYNEQFF
>TRBJ2-3|many|TRBV28|NA
TGTGCCAGCGCAAACCCAGGGGAGTGGACAGATACGCAGTATTTT
CASANPGEWTDTQYF
>TRBJ2-2|NA|TRBV10-1|NA
TGCGCCAGCAGTGTCGACGGGTTCACCGGGGAGCTGTTTTTT
CASSVDGFTGELFF
>TRBJ2-1|once|TRBV3-1|TRBD2
TGTGCCAGCAGCCAAGCAGAGGCTAGCGGGATCTACAATGAGCAGTTCTTC
CASSQAEASGIYNEQFF
>TRBJ2-7|NA|TRBV6-1|TRBD2
TGTGCCAGCAGTCTATTGAATAGCGGGGGGGATTTATACGAGCAGTACTTC
CASSLLNSGGDLYEQYF
>TRBJ2-7|NA|TRBV7-9|TRBD2
TGTGCCAGCAGCGAAGTAGCGGGAACGGTGTCCTACGAGCAGTACTTC
CASSEVAGTVSYEQYF
>TRBJ1-4|NA|TRBV5-1|NA
TGCGCCAGCAGCTTACAGGGTGCACCTGATGAAAAACTGTTTTTT
CASSLQGAPDEKLFF
>TRBJ2-5|few|TRBV5-1|TRBD2
TGCGCCAGCAGCGGGGGAGGGACTAACCACAAGACGGAGTACTTC
CASSGGGTNHKTEYF
>TRBJ2-5|NA|TRBV7-9|TRBD1
TGTGCCAGCAGCAAACAGGGGGGCCTACAAGAGACCCAGTACTTC
CASSKQGGLQETQYF
>TRBJ2-1|NA|TRBV2|NA
TGTGCCAGCGACGACGGTTCCTACAATGAGCAGTTCTTC
CASDDGSYNEQFF
>TRBJ2-1|few|TRBV25-1|NA
TGTGCCAGCAGTGAATATCACGGGGGTGAGCAGTTCTTC
CASSEYHGGEQFF
>TRBJ1-5|NA|TRBV20-1|NA
TGCAGTGCTAGGCCTCGAGGCAATCAGCCCCAGCATTTT
CSARPRGNQPQHF
>TRBJ1-5|NA|TRBV27|TRBD1
TGTGCCAGCAGTCCGGGGACAGATCAGCCCCAGCATTTT
CASSPGTDQPQHF
>TRBJ2-1|NA|TRBV2|TRBD1
TGTGCCAGCAGTGTCGACAGGGGCGAGGGGTTCTTC
CASSVDRGEGFF
>TRBJ2-1|many|TRBV29-1|NA
TGCAGCGTTGACTTGGTCTATGAGCAGTTCTTC
CSVDLVYEQFF
>TRBJ2-1|NA|TRBV29-1|TRBD2
TGCAGCGCCGGGGGGTACGTCTATGAGCAGTTCTTC
CSAGGYVYEQFF
>TRBJ1-1|NA|TRBV7-2|NA
TGTGCCAGCAGCCCGGGTCCCTCCGTGAGGACTGAAGCTTTCTTT
CASSPGPSVRTEAFF
>TRBJ2-7|NA|TRBV12-3/TRBV12-4|TRBD1
TGTGCCAGCAGTTTGGACAGGGAAAACTCCTACGAGCAGTACTTC
CASSLDRENSYEQYF
>TRBJ2-5|NA|TRBV28|NA
TGTGCCAGTACCCGGGTTCCAGAGACCCAGTACTTC
CASTRVPETQYF
>TRBJ2-7|NA|TRBV28|NA
TGTGCCAGCAGTTTAATCGGCTCCTTCTACGAGCAGTACTTC
CASSLIGSFYEQYF
>TRBJ1-4|NA|TRBV24-1|TRBD1
TGTGCCACCAGGGACAGGGGGCACTTTGAAAAACTGTTTTTT
CATRDRGHFEKLFF
>TRBJ2-1|NA|TRBV27|TRBD2
TGTGCCAGCAGTTTAACTAGCGGGAGGGCCTCCTACAATGAGCAGTTCTTC
CASSLTSGRASYNEQFF
>TRBJ2-7|NA|TRBV5-6|NA
TGTGCCAGCAGCTTGATAGCAGGTTCCGAGCAGTACTTC
CASSLIAGSEQYF
>TRBJ2-5|NA|TRBV21-1|NA
TGTGCCAGCAGCAAAGACTTCCAGGGAAGGTGGGGGACCCAGTACTTC
CASSKDFQGRWGTQYF
>TRBJ2-5|many|TRBV28|NA
TGTGCCAGCAGGGGGGACCTCGAGACCCAGTACTTC
CASRGDLETQYF
>TRBJ2-7|once|TRBV6-2/TRBV6-3|NA
TGTGCCAGCAGTTACGCCGGAGCCCGCTCCTACGAGCAGTACTTC
CASSYAGARSYEQYF
>TRBJ2-7|many|TRBV11-3|NA
TGTGCCAGCAGCTTGGGGCGGGTTTTCTCCTACGAGCAGTACTTC
CASSLGRVFSYEQYF
>TRBJ2-3|many|TRBV12-3/TRBV12-4|NA
TGTGCCAGCAGTCCTAGGAGGGCAACAACAGATACGCAGTATTTT
CASSPRRATTDTQYF
>TRBJ2-7|NA|TRBV6-6|NA
TGTGCCAGCAGTGACGAGAGTTACTACGAGCAGTACTTC
CASSDESYYEQYF
>TRBJ2-3|many|TRBV5-1|NA
TGCGCCAGCTTTAAACAGAAGGATACGCAGTATTTT
CASFKQKDTQYF
>TRBJ2-1|once|TRBV29-1|TRBD2
TGCAGCGTTCCACCGAGGACTAGCGTCAATGAGCAGTTCTTC
CSVPPRTSVNEQFF
>TRBJ2-7|many|TRBV20-1|NA
TGCAGTGCTAGAGAACGGACAAGAGCCCAAAACGAGCAGTACTTC
CSARERTRAQNEQYF
>TRBJ2-2|once|TRBV28|TRBD1
TGTGCCAGCAGTTATAGGGGACAGGACAACACCGGGGAGCTGTTTTTT
CASSYRGQDNTGELFF